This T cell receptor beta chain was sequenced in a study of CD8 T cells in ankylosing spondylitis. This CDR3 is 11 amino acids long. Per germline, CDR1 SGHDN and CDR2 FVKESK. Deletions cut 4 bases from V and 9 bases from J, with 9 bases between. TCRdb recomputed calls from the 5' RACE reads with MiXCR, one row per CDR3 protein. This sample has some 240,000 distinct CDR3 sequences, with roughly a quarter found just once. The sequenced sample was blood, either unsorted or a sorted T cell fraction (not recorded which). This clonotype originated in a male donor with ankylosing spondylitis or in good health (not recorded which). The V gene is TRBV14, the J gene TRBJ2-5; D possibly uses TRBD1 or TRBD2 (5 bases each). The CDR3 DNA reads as TGTGCCAGCAGCCGGGGGACGTCCCAGTACTTC. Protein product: CASSRGTSQYF.